These 20 T cell receptor beta chains share one sample of origin, sequenced in a study of blood T cells in healthy people across ages. With a J-beta primer mix and a sample-barcoded 5' primer, a second PCR ran roughly 6 to 11 cycles. MiXCR, applied by TCRdb to the 5' RACE reads, yields one record per CDR3 protein. The data contain 630,000 or so distinct CDR3 sequences, approximately 29% of them singletons. Sequencing input: blood. All receptors derive from an elderly woman in good health.

The J gene is TRBJ2-2, the V gene TRBV7-2, with TRBD1 matching 7 bases. CDR1 and CDR2 (germline): SGHTA, FQGNSA. J lost 6 bases, V lost 7 bases, and 11 bases had no gene match. The CDR3 has 15 residues. CDR3 in amino acids: CASKVTSQGAGELFF. DNA for the CDR3: TGTGCCAGCAAGGTGACGTCTCAGGGGGCCGGGGAGCTGTTTTTT.

This clonotype was found many times. This chain uses TRBV18 with TRBJ2-5; 8 bases match TRBD2. The DNA end is a closer match to TRBJ2-7, so the J assignment may be wrong. The CDR3 consists of 14 residues. CDR1 and CDR2 (germline): KGHSH, LQKENI. The DNA of the CDR3 is TGTGCCAGCTCACCTATGCAGGGACTAGGCGAGCAGTACTTC. Encoded protein: CASSPMQGLGEQYF.

This clonotype was picked up many times. This chain uses TRBV7-2 with TRBJ1-2; TRBD1 might be the D (5 bases). The CDR3 covers 14 residues. Trimming cost V 2 bases and J 1 base, with 8 bases left between them. Germline V CDR1 and CDR2: SGHTA, FQGNSA. CDR3 protein: CASSLYDSNYGYTF. The CDR3 bases are TGTGCCAGCAGCTTATACGACAGTAACTATGGCTACACCTTC.

The chain carries TRBV20-1 and TRBJ2-4; TRBD1 aligns across 7 bases. The germline V gene encodes CDR1 DFQATT and CDR2 SNEGSKA (reference sequence). With 6 bases clipped from V and 8 bases from J, the junction kept 10 bases outside the gene matches. The CDR3 covers 13 residues. The CDR3 DNA sequence: TGCAGTGCGATTAGGGGACAGAAAGACATTCAGTACTTC. It is translated as CSAIRGQKDIQYF.

Only a few counts were recorded for this clonotype. This chain connects TRBV19 to TRBJ2-3; 9 bases line up with TRBD2. This CDR3 is 17 amino acids long. The germline CDR1 and CDR2 sequences are LNHDA and SQIVND (reference sequence). The V gene end was trimmed by 7 bases and the J gene end by 0 bases; junction bases not matched to a gene: 11. The CDR3 DNA follows: TGTGCCAGTACCTCCCGACTAGCGGCCCCTAGCACAGATACGCAGTATTTT. It translates to CASTSRLAAPSTDTQYF.

The rearrangement links TRBV10-3 to TRBJ2-1; 7 bases are a match to TRBD1. V lost 3 bases and J lost 0; bases outside the gene matches: 2. Germline V lookup: CDR1 ENHRY, CDR2 SYGVKD. This CDR3 contains 15 residues. CDR3 sequence reads: CAISEGGSSYNEQFF. CDR3 sequence (DNA): TGTGCCATCAGTGAAGGGGGCAGCTCCTACAATGAGCAGTTCTTC.

This clonotype was found many times. This chain links TRBV5-4 with TRBJ2-1, with 7 bases aligning to TRBD2. The CDR3 has 16 amino acids. Trimming cost V 5 bases and J 0 bases; bases outside gene matches: 8. Germline CDR1 and CDR2: SGHNT and YYREEE (reference sequence). CDR3 sequence: CASSRRGSSSYNEQFF. The CDR3, as DNA: TGTGCCAGCAGTCGGCGGGGGTCGAGCTCCTACAATGAGCAGTTCTTC.

With regard to this clonotype: Being one base from a much bigger clone, this may be a read error. This chain uses TRBV7-2 with TRBJ1-6; D is perhaps TRBD1 (6 bases). CDR1 is SGHTA, CDR2 FQGNSA, per germline. CDR3 length: 16 residues. CDR3 in DNA: TGTGCCAGCAGCTTAGCGCTAAGGGGGTGGGAATCACCCCCCCACTTT. This translates into CASSLALRGWESPPHF. The variable domain in full, with the rest retrieved from reference TRBV7-2 and TRBJ1-6, is GAGVSQSPSNKVTEKGKDVELRCDPISGHTALYWYRQSLGQGLEFLIYFQGNSAPDKSGLPSDRFSAERTGGSVSTLTIQRTQQEDSAVYLCASSLALRGWESPPHFGNGTRLTVT.

V is TRBV2 and J is TRBJ2-3, with 10 positions matching TRBD1. V was pared by 6 bases and J by 3 bases, with 6 bases of the junction left unmatched. Looked up from germline, CDR1 is SNHLY and CDR2 is FYNNEI. The length of the CDR3 is 15 residues. CDR3 sequence: CASRPVGQGTDTQYF. The CDR3 DNA reads as TGTGCCAGCAGGCCGGTGGGACAGGGGACAGATACGCAGTATTTT.

This chain links TRBV19 with TRBJ1-5; a possible D gene is TRBD1 (5 bases). Germline V gives CDR1 LNHDA, CDR2 SQIVND (reference sequence). The CDR3 has 14 amino acids. Trimming took 10 bases from V and 2 from J, leaving 15 bases between them. In nucleotides, the CDR3 is TGTGCCACCTCGGGCCGGGGGGGCAATCAGCCCCAGCATTTT. Its translation is CATSGRGGNQPQHF.

The rearrangement links TRBV3-1 to TRBJ1-2; 10 nucleotides match TRBD1. The CDR3 length is 16 residues. The V segment lost 1 base and the J segment 2 bases; nucleotides outside the gene matches: 4. Germline lookup yields CDR1 LGHDT and CDR2 YNNKEL (reference sequence). The CDR3 DNA reads as TGTGCCAGCAGCCAAGGTCCGGGACAGGGGAACTATGGCTACACCTTC. Its translation is CASSQGPGQGNYGYTF.

This clonotype was observed at least ten times. This chain connects TRBV9 to TRBJ1-6; D call uncertain. Germline V gene lookup returns CDR1 SGDLS and CDR2 YYNGEE. V was trimmed by 2 bases and J by 2 bases, leaving 11 bases between them. This CDR3 region has 16 residues. As DNA, the CDR3 is TGTGCCAGCAGCGTGGGTTGGCAACCCTATAATTCACCCCTCCACTTT. This codes for CASSVGWQPYNSPLHF.

This clonotype was counted at least ten times. This chain uses TRBV7-2 with TRBJ2-3; perhaps TRBD2 as D (6 bases). This CDR3 spans 14 amino acids. Germline CDR1 reads SGHTA; CDR2 reads FQGNSA. V shed 5 bases and J shed 4 bases, with 13 bases lying between them. The CDR3 DNA reads as TGTGCCAGCAGCCGGGACTTCGGGGCAGATACGCAGTATTTT. This sequence encodes CASSRDFGADTQYF.

The chain couples TRBV4-1 to TRBJ1-2, with 8 positions matching TRBD1. CDR1 MGHRA and CDR2 YSYEKL come from the germline V gene. The junction had 11 bases not matched to a gene; V was cut back by 4 bases and J by 1 base. The CDR3 extends over 17 amino acids. CDR3 nucleotide sequence: TGCGCCAGCAGCCTTCGGACAGGGAGGGATGGTAACTATGGCTACACCTTC. It specifies CASSLRTGRDGNYGYTF.

The table lists this clonotype with many counts. The V call is TRBV7-2, the J call TRBJ1-1, with D perhaps TRBD1 (6 bases). Germline-derived CDR1 and CDR2 are SGHTA and FQGNSA. The CDR3 length is 18 residues. V gave up 5 bases and J gave up 4 bases, with 26 bases separating them. The CDR3 DNA is TGTGCCAGCAGCCCAGAAGTCCGGGGGCGGGTTTTGGTCACTGAAGCTTTCTTT. Amino acids: CASSPEVRGRVLVTEAFF.

This clonotype was detected ten times or more. V gene TRBV20-1 combines with J gene TRBJ1-4; TRBD1 agrees at 7 bases. V lost 3 bases, J lost 7 bases, and 20 bases stayed unmatched. The CDR3 sequence is 18 residues long. Germline CDR1 is DFQATT and CDR2 is SNEGSKA (reference sequence). CDR3 nucleotides: TGCAGTGCTAGGCCCCCGGGACAGACCCTTCGATGGGGTGAAAAACTGTTTTTT. Amino acid sequence: CSARPPGQTLRWGEKLFF.

V gene TRBV4-1 combines with J gene TRBJ1-2; 8 positions agree with TRBD1. After removal of 2 bases from V and 4 bases from J, the junction contained 6 bases not matched to a gene. The CDR3 has 15 residues. CDR1 and CDR2 from the germline V gene are MGHRA and YSYEKL. The CDR3 loop reads CASSQYLGTGYGYTF. The CDR3 DNA reads as TGCGCCAGCAGCCAATACCTAGGGACAGGCTATGGCTACACCTTC.

Concerning this clonotype itself: A much larger clone sits a single nucleotide away, making a read error possible. The J gene is TRBJ2-3, the V gene TRBV29-1; 7 bases are shared with TRBD2. The length of the CDR3 is 14 residues. The J segment lost 5 bases and the V segment lost 7 bases, leaving 12 bases of the junction unmatched. Germline CDR1 and CDR2: SQVTM and ANQGSEA. In DNA form, the CDR3 reads TGCAGCGCCTCAGGACTAGTTGCGGGAGATACGCAGTATTTT. Translation: CSASGLVAGDTQYF.

J is TRBJ1-1 and V is TRBV5-1; 7 bases match TRBD1. Losses at the gene ends were 4 bases for V and 0 bases for J; bases not matched to a gene: 9. This CDR3 has 16 amino acids. Per the germline V gene, CDR1 is SGHRS and CDR2 is YFSETQ. DNA of the CDR3: TGCGCCAGCAGCCGCCGGGGACAGCCTCTGAACACTGAAGCTTTCTTT. It encodes CASSRRGQPLNTEAFF.

The rearrangement uses TRBV30 and TRBJ2-1, with 10 bases aligning to TRBD1. The J call is doubtful: the DNA matches TRBJ2-7 better. The length of the CDR3 is 13 residues. Germline CDR1 is GTSNPN and CDR2 is SVGIG (reference sequence). The CDR3 DNA reads as TGTGCCTGGAGGGGGGACAGGGGTAATGAGCAGTACTTC. Translation: CAWRGDRGNEQYF.